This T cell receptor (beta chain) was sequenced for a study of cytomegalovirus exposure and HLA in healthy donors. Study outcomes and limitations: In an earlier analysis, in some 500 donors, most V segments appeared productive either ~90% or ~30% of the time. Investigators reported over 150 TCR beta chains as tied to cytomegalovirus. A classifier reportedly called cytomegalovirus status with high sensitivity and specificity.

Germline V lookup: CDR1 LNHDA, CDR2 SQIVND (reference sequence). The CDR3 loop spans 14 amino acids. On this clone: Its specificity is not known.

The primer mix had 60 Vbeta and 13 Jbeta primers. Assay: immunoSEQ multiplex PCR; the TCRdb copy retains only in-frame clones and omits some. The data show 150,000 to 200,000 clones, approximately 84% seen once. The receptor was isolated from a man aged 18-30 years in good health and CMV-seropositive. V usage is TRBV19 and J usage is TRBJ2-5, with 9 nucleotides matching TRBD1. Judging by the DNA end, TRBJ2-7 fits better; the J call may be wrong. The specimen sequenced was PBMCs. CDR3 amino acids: CASSDRDRVYEQYF. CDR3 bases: TGTGCCAGTAGTGACCGGGACAGGGTCTACGAGCAGTACTTC.